This T cell receptor beta chain was documented in a study of T-cell memory formation after mild COVID-19. TCRdb re-analysed the 5' RACE reads in MiXCR, keeping a single row per CDR3 protein. Of about 400,000 distinct CDR3 sequences listed, about a sixth are singletons. Overall study findings and caveats: Chiefly within CM and EM were the contracting CD4+ clones; CD8+ ones were within EMRA.

This clonotype appeared a few times. Its antigen is unidentified. Input material: PBMCs or a T cell subset sorted from them (not recorded which). This sequence was found in a young man who had mild COVID-19 (a few samples of this study predate the infection). Cell type and time point are not known.

In nucleotides, the CDR3 is TGTGCCAGCAGCCGCATGACAGGGGTAGGGTCCGAAGCTTTCTTT. Translation gives CASSRMTGVGSEAFF. The chain recombines TRBV7-9 with TRBJ1-1; 8 nucleotides match TRBD1. The CDR3 spans 15 residues. V shed 5 bases and J 8 bases; nucleotides not matched to a gene: 13. Looked up from germline, CDR1 is SEHNR and CDR2 is FQNEAQ (reference sequence).